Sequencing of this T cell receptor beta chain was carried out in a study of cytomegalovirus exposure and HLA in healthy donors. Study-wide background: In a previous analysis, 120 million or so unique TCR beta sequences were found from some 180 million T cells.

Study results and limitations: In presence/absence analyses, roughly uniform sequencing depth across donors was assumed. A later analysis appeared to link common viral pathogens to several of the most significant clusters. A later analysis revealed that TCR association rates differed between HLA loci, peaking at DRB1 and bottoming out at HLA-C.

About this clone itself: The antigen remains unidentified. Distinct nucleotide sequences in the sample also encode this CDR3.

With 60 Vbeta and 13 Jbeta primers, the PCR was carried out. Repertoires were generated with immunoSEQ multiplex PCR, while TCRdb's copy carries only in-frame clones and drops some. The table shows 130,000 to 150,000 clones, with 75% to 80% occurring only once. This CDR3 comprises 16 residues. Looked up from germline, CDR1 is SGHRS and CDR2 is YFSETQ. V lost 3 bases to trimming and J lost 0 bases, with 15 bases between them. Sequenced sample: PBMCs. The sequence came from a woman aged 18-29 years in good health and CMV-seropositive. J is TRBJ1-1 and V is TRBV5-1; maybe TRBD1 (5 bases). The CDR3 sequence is CASSSLRPGVNTEAFF. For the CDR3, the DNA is TGCGCCAGCAGCTCCCTCCGGCCGGGGGTGAACACTGAAGCTTTCTTT.